The clone carrying this T cell receptor (beta chain) was seen many times. Participants spanned ages about 18 to 100 years and resided in 20 to 30 US areas. Allocation to cohorts depended on clinical history reported by the participants. Trimming removed 3 bases from V and 2 bases from J, with 14 bases in between. CDR1 MGHDK and CDR2 SYGVNS come from the germline V gene. The CDR3 extends over 16 amino acids. The source of the sample is a study of blood T cell repertoires in COVID-19. About the research overall: T cells, B-cell-depleted T cells, or PBMCs provided the cDNA or gDNA that served as material.

Original handling: It was from reference gene primer amplification that nucleated cell counts were estimated. The data were produced by immunoSEQ multiplex PCR, yet TCRdb's version contains in-frame clones alone and is incomplete. That table is the source of V, J and clone size, and D and trimming were worked out from the DNA. The sample consists of around 300,000 clones, around 84% of them appearing once. The J gene is TRBJ1-5, the V gene TRBV25-1; D gene uncertain. The material sequenced was PBMCs or T cells enriched from blood (not recorded which). The sequence was obtained from a woman aged 45-59 years who had recovered from COVID-19. In nucleotides, the CDR3 is TGTGCCAGCAGTGACTCGGGGTCAATAGGCAATCAGCCCCAGCATTTT. Encoded protein: CASSDSGSIGNQPQHF.